This record covers a single T cell receptor (beta chain). Its antigen is as yet unknown. These data are taken from a study of blood T cells in healthy people across ages. Findings and caveats of the study: There were more naive CD4+ cells and higher diversity in long-lived donors than in aged donors. Reliance upon unsorted PBMCs precluded definitive naive versus antigen-experienced comparison. CMV infection status of these donors was not known.

The trim removed 6 bases at V and 1 base at J, leaving 5 bases unmatched. CDR3 length equals 14 residues. Germline V gives CDR1 DFQATT, CDR2 SNEGSKA (reference sequence). Together with a sample-barcoded 5' primer, a J-beta primer mix was included in a second PCR lasting roughly 6 to 12 cycles. Each cDNA molecule carried a tag from a template-switch adaptor that contained 12 random nucleotides. MiXCR, applied by TCRdb to the 5' RACE reads, yields one record per CDR3 protein. This table holds 1.8 million or so distinct CDR3 sequences, roughly two fifths found once. The chain joins TRBV20-1 to TRBJ2-7, with TRBD2 matching over 11 bases. Sequencing was done on a sample of blood. This receptor was obtained from a human donor in good health. CDR3 residues: CSARSSGRSYEQYF. DNA of the CDR3: TGCAGTGCCCGATCTAGCGGGAGGTCCTACGAGCAGTACTTC.